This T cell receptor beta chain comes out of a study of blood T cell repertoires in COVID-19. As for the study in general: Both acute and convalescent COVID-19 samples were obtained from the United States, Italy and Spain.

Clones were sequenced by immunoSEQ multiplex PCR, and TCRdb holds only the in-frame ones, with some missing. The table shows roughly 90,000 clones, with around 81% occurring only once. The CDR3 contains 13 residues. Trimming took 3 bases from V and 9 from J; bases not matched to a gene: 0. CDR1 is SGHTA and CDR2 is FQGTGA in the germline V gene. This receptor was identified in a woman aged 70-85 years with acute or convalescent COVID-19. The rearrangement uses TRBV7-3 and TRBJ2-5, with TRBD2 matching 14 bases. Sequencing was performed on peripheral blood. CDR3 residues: CASSLTSGGAQYF. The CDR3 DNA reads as TGTGCCAGCAGCTTGACTAGCGGGGGGGCCCAGTACTTC.